This record looks at one T cell receptor (beta chain) sequence and its context. The sample is drawn from a study of shared clonotypes between healthy human individuals. V lost 4 bases to trimming and J lost 5 bases; unmatched junction nucleotides: 7. CDR1 and CDR2 from the germline V gene are MDHEN and SYDVKM. The CDR3 has 14 residues. This table comes from immunoSEQ multiplex PCR, and its TCRdb copy is limited to in-frame clones, with some not included. The top ten clones hold 34% of a sample with fewer than 850,000 clones, less than 95% of them seen once. The specimen was memory CD8+ T cells from PBMCs. The sample's subset: CD45RO+ cells pooled with CCR7-negative TemRA cells. The rearrangement links TRBV28 to TRBJ2-5; 7 bases align to TRBD1. The clonotype comes from a man aged 18 to 30 in good health. Some clones in this sample may be carry-over from other donors' samples. CDR3 coding DNA: TGTGCCAGCAGTTCCGACAGGGTTGGCGAGACCCAGTACTTC. As protein: CASSSDRVGETQYF.